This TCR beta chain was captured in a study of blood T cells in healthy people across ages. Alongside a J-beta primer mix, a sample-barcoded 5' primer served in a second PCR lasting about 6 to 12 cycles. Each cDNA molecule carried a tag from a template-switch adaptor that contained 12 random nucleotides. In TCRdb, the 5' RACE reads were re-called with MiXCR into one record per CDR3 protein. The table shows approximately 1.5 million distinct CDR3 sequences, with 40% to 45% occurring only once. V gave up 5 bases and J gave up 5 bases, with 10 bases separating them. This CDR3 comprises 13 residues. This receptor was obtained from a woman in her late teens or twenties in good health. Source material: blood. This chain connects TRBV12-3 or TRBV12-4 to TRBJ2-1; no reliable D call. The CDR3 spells CASSPLVHNEQFF. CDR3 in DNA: TGTGCCAGCAGTCCGTTAGTCCACAATGAGCAGTTCTTC.